This T cell receptor (beta chain) was sequenced for a study of identical twins. In germline, CDR1 is DFQATT, CDR2 SNEGSKA (reference sequence). After removal of 3 bases from V and 8 bases from J, the junction contained 22 bases not matched to a gene. This CDR3 is built from 18 residues. Each CDR3 protein is one row after TCRdb ran MiXCR on the 5' RACE reads. The table lists more than 1.5 million distinct CDR3 sequences, more than 30% of them singletons, with 0.25% to 0.3% in the top ten. Findings and caveats of the study: A lower insertion count was a feature of abundant cord blood beta clonotypes, with no such feature in memory repertoires.

Concerning this clonotype: Its antigen is unknown.

The source material was cord blood. The clonotype was recovered from a newborn girl in good health. The chain has TRBV20-1 and TRBJ2-1; 7 nucleotides align to TRBD2. The CDR3 sequence: CSASPVLLGEGKVDEQFF. The CDR3 coding sequence is TGCAGTGCTAGCCCCGTACTCCTCGGGGAGGGGAAGGTGGATGAGCAGTTCTTC.